This T cell receptor (beta chain) emerged from a study of Graves' ophthalmopathy and Graves' hyperthyroidism. Pregnancy or lactation, uncontrolled infections and other autoimmune diseases were grounds for excluding patients. This clonotype has a count of ten or more. V was clipped by 2 bases and J by 2 bases, with 7 bases between them. CDR1 and CDR2 (germline): MDHEN, SYDVKM. The CDR3 extends over 13 amino acids. Amplified material comprised TCR beta CDR3 regions derived from RNA transcripts. HTBI primers served in a first-round RT-PCR, which a second-round multiplex PCR followed. TCRdb processed the multiplex PCR reads anew with MiXCR; each CDR3 protein has one entry. Of roughly 500,000 distinct CDR3 sequences in the sample, about 15% were seen once.

This receptor was obtained from a woman aged 25 to 39 with Graves' ophthalmopathy. The gene calls are TRBV28 and TRBJ2-7; D unclear. Sequences were obtained from blood. The CDR3 coding sequence is TGTGCCAGCAGTTTAATAGATCCCTACGAGCAGTACTTC. This encodes CASSLIDPYEQYF.